This T cell receptor beta chain was recovered during a study of OX40 agonist ivuxolimab in advanced cancers. The study in broad terms: Ivuxolimab was an agonistic, fully human IgG2 monoclonal antibody directed against OX40 (CD134), a costimulatory receptor. Intravenous ivuxolimab was administered to patients every 2 weeks at six dose levels: 0.01, 0.1, 0.3, 1.5, 3 and 10 mg/kg. Of the roughly 51 dose-escalation patients, hepatocellular carcinoma was present in some 19, melanoma in roughly 15, renal cell carcinoma in 9 and head and neck cancer in 9. Peripheral TCRbeta sequencing aimed to test whether ivuxolimab altered TCR sequence diversity and caused clonal T-cell expansion. The monotherapy dose-escalation portion (N ≈ 50 patients) of the phase I ivuxolimab trial is reported in the paper. Partial responses occurred in three dose-escalation patients: two with cutaneous melanoma and one with hepatocellular carcinoma. Patients were allowed to have had prior anti-PD-1, anti-PD-L1 or anti-CTLA-4 therapy, and around 40% of the dose-escalation patients had previously received checkpoint inhibitors. A male proportion of under 85% and a mean age of 60 years, ranging from about 23 to 90, were recorded for the dose-escalation cohort.

The CDR3 numbers 15 residues from cysteine through phenylalanine. The read is trimmed to its CDR3 DNA, 45 bases read in frame from base 1. The germline V gene provides CDR1 ENHRY and CDR2 SYGVKD. Trimming costs V 0 bases and J 7 bases, and their ends lie 12 bases apart. This clone was seen a handful of times. Its binding antigen is unknown. Base qualities are missing; no much larger clone stands one base away. Here is what the overall study found, with its caveats: After ivuxolimab, expanded clones were on average more numerous among CD8+ T cells than among CD4+ T cells. Low levels of normalized T-cell clonal expansion were also seen in some patients who did not respond. The antigen specificity of the peripheral T cells that underwent clonal expansion was not determined. At doses of 0.1 to 3.0 mg/kg, clonal expansion of both CD4+ and CD8+ blood T cells was observed from baseline to week 6. In the 0.1-3.0 mg/kg groups, partial responders had among the lowest normalized peripheral clonal expansion, particularly in CD8+ T cells.

The trial excluded patients who had a history of autoimmune disease or who were on systemic immunosuppression. Peripheral blood for TCR sequencing was collected from all dose cohorts at baseline, on cycle 4 day 1, and on cycle 7 day 1. The samples were taken from a phase I, first-in-human, multicenter, open-label dose-escalation trial of ivuxolimab. Adults with locally advanced or metastatic melanoma, renal cell, hepatocellular, or head and neck squamous cell carcinoma were enrolled in the trial. CD4+ and CD8+ T cells were sorted separately from peripheral blood before TCR sequencing. To sequence the TCRbeta CDR3 region, genomic DNA was isolated from the sorted cells. The immunoSEQ Assay was used for sequencing of TCRbeta CDR3 regions. Held by TCRdb, this immuneACCESS table contains in-frame sequences only and omits some clones. Under half of the omission traces to an unresolved V gene where checked; the cause of the rest is unknown. The sample table holds more than 60,000 clones, of which approximately 86% were seen once. The ten biggest clones cover around 0.97% of the sample.

The sequence was obtained from an adult with an advanced solid tumor such as melanoma, head and neck, liver or kidney cancer. The chain is encoded by TRBV10-3 joined to TRBJ2-2; tentative D gene TRBD2, with 6 bases matching. Sequenced here: CD4+ or CD8+ T cells sorted from blood, sampled in a trial of the OX40 agonist ivuxolimab. The DNA is TGTGCCATCAGTGAGTCGGGCGGGGAGGACGGGGAGCTGTTTTTT. This sequence encodes CAISESGGEDGELFF.